This TCR beta chain was sequenced in a study of blood T cell repertoires in COVID-19. TCRdb's table, derived via immunoSEQ multiplex PCR, lists solely in-frame clones and lacks some. The sample includes under 450,000 clones, around 87% of them seen just once. V was trimmed by 2 bases and J by 3 bases, leaving 7 bases between them. The CDR3 has 12 amino acids. CDR1 and CDR2 from the germline V gene are GTSNPN and SVGIG (reference sequence). The rearrangement links TRBV30 to TRBJ1-2; maybe TRBD1 (5 bases). This receptor was identified in a man under 40 who had recovered from COVID-19. Sequenced input: PBMCs or T cells enriched from blood (not recorded which). CDR3: CAWSRGYYGYTF. Here the CDR3 DNA reads TGTGCCTGGAGTAGGGGCTACTATGGCTACACCTTC.